A single sample is the source of the 11 T cell receptor beta chains below, sequenced in a study of T cells in Graves' hyperthyroidism and ophthalmopathy. Template material for amplifying TCR beta CDR3 regions consisted of RNA transcripts. HTBI primers were used for first-round RT-PCR of the TCR CDR3. TCRdb passed the multiplex PCR reads through MiXCR, listing each CDR3 protein once. The table records fewer than 700,000 distinct CDR3 sequences, 15% to 20% of them present only once. Sequences were obtained from blood. The receptors derive from a woman aged 18-29 years with Graves' ophthalmopathy.

A few counts support this clonotype. V gene TRBV12-3 or TRBV12-4 combines with J gene TRBJ2-7; 9 nucleotides agree with TRBD1. V lost 3 bases to trimming and J lost 7 bases; unmatched junction nucleotides: 16. The CDR3 totals 17 residues. The CDR3 DNA reads as TGTGCCAGCAGTTTCCCTCCGGGACAGGGAGGGGGCTGGGAGCAGTACTTC. Translating gives CASSFPPGQGGGWEQYF.

The chain combines TRBV19 with TRBJ2-3; a possible D gene is TRBD2 (5 bases). Germline V gives CDR1 LNHDA, CDR2 SQIVND (reference sequence). The CDR3 has 14 residues. Trimming stripped 3 bases from V and 4 bases from J, with 11 bases between. CDR3 coding DNA: TGTGCCAGTAGTATCGGTAGCGCGGCAGATACGCAGTATTTT. Encoded protein: CASSIGSAADTQYF.

This rearrangement joins TRBV6-2 or TRBV6-3 to TRBJ2-1; D unclear. The CDR3 consists of 13 residues. Germline CDR1 reads MNHEY; CDR2 reads SVGEGT. V lost 2 bases and J 11 bases, leaving 13 bases between the germline ends. As DNA, the CDR3 is TGTGCCAGCAGTTACCGCCAGGCCCGCCAGCAGTTCTTC. This sequence encodes CASSYRQARQQFF.

In its sample, this clonotype was seen a few times. V and J are TRBV19 and TRBJ2-1, with 7 bases lining up with TRBD2. The CDR3 is 16 residues long. Germline CDR1 reads LNHDA; CDR2 reads SQIVND (reference sequence). After removal of 1 base from V and 7 bases from J, the junction contained 10 bases not matched to a gene. CDR3 amino acids: CASSIAHVGGVNEQFF. CDR3 nucleotides: TGTGCCAGTAGTATAGCCCATGTGGGGGGGGTTAATGAGCAGTTCTTC.

This clonotype was observed at least ten times. The rearrangement uses TRBV28 and TRBJ1-1; 7 bases are a match to TRBD1. This CDR3 spans 15 amino acids. The trim removed 3 bases at V and 2 bases at J, leaving 6 bases unmatched. Germline values: CDR1 MDHEN, CDR2 SYDVKM. In nucleotides, the CDR3 is TGTGCCAGCAGTTTCTCAGGGGGTTCTAACACTGAAGCTTTCTTT. Its protein product is CASSFSGGSNTEAFF.

This clonotype was seen many times. This rearrangement joins TRBV6-1 to TRBJ2-7; 9 nucleotides match TRBD1. Trimming took 2 bases from V and 5 from J; bases not matched to a gene: 7. The germline CDR1 and CDR2 sequences are MNHNS and SASEGT. The CDR3 extends over 15 amino acids. The CDR3: CASSESTGGRNEQYF. The CDR3 DNA reads as TGTGCCAGCAGTGAATCGACAGGGGGGAGGAACGAGCAGTACTTC.

The rearrangement uses TRBV4-1 and TRBJ1-2; 7 nucleotides line up with TRBD1. The length of the CDR3 is 13 residues. V was clipped by 3 bases and J by 8 bases; unmatched bases: 6. CDR1 and CDR2 (germline): MGHRA, YSYEKL. In DNA form, the CDR3 reads TGCGCCAGCAGCCACCCCGGGACAGAAGGCTACACCTTC. Its translation is CASSHPGTEGYTF.

This clonotype came up many times. The rearrangement joins TRBV20-1 to TRBJ1-1; D possibly corresponds to TRBD1 (6 bases). The V gene's germline CDR1 is DFQATT and CDR2 SNEGSKA (reference sequence). The V end was cut by 3 bases, the J end by 11 bases, with 22 bases between. CDR3 size: 14 residues. DNA of the CDR3: TGCAGTGCTAGGCTTGTCCGGGGGCACGATTGGGCTTTCTTT. Its translation is CSARLVRGHDWAFF.

The J gene is TRBJ2-7, the V gene TRBV30, with TRBD1 matching 8 bases. V gave up 4 bases and J gave up 4 bases; unmatched junction bases: 6. This CDR3 spans 13 amino acids. Germline CDR1 and CDR2: GTSNPN and SVGIG (reference sequence). CDR3 amino acids: CAWTRGLGYEQYF. The DNA of the CDR3 is TGTGCCTGGACCAGGGGGCTTGGTTACGAGCAGTACTTC.

This clonotype has just a few counts. The rearrangement joins TRBV10-3 to TRBJ1-2; tentatively, D is TRBD1 (5 bases). CDR3 length: 13 residues. Germline loops: CDR1 ENHRY, CDR2 SYGVKD. V lost 2 bases to trimming and J lost 6 bases, with 10 bases between them. The CDR3 protein is CAISEDSENGYTF. Here the CDR3 DNA reads TGTGCCATCAGTGAGGACAGTGAGAATGGCTACACCTTC.

DNA of the CDR3: TGTGCCATCAGCGACAGGGTCGAGCAGTACTTC. It translates to CAISDRVEQYF. The chain joins TRBV10-3 to TRBJ2-7; 7 positions match TRBD1. The J segment lost 6 bases and the V segment lost 6 bases, leaving 2 bases of the junction unmatched. The CDR3 has 11 residues. CDR1 is ENHRY and CDR2 is SYGVKD in the germline V gene.